This TCR beta chain was profiled in a study of cytomegalovirus exposure and HLA in healthy donors. The wider study: The approximately 120 validation repertoires and the approximately 690 first-cohort repertoires shared a platform, a later analysis reported. Study results and limitations: A few chains linked to CMV were shown in vitro to be specific for CMV antigens.

The ends lost 3 bases at V and 6 bases at J; junction bases unmatched: 7. The CDR3 is made up of 14 amino acids. Germline V gene sequence: CDR1 MGHDK, CDR2 SYGVNS. Repertoires were generated with immunoSEQ multiplex PCR, while TCRdb's copy carries only in-frame clones and drops some. The repertoire consists of 100,000 or so clones, with 86% occurring once and the leading ten covering around 4.1%. Only a few counts were recorded for this clone. Its antigen is not known. The sequenced material came from PBMCs. This receptor was identified in a young woman in good health and CMV-seropositive. V gene TRBV25-1 combines with J gene TRBJ2-7; TRBD1 aligns across 8 bases. CDR3 in amino acids: CASSDRTGRGEQYF. DNA for the CDR3: TGTGCCAGCAGTGACCGGACAGGGCGAGGCGAGCAGTACTTC.